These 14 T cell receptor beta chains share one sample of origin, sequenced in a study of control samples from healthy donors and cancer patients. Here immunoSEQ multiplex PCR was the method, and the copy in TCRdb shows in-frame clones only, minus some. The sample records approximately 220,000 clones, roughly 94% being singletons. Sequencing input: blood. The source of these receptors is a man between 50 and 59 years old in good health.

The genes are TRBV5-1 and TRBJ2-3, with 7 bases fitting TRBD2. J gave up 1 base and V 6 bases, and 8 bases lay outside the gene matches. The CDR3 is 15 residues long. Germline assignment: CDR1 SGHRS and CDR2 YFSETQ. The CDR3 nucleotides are TGCGCCAGCACTCCGACCAGCGGGGGCACAGATACGCAGTATTTT. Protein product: CASTPTSGGTDTQYF.

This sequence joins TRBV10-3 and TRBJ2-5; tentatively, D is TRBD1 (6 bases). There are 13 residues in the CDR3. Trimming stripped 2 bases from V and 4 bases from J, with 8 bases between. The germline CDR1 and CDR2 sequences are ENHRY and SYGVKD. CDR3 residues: CAISERGGETQYF. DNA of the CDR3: TGTGCCATCAGTGAGAGAGGGGGAGAGACCCAGTACTTC.

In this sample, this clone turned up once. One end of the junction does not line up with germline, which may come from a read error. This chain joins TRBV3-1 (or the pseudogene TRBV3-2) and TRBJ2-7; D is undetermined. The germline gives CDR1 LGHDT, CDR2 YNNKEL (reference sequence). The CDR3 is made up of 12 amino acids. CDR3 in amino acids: CAGSHSPYEQYF. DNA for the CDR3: TGTGCCGGCAGCCACTCCCCCTACGAGCAGTACTTC.

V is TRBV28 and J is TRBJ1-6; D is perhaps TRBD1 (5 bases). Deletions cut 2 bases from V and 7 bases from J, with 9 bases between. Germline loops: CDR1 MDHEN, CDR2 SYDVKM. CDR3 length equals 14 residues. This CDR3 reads CASSLQGTNSPLHF. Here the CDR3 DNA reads TGTGCCAGCAGTTTACAGGGTACGAATTCACCCCTCCACTTT.

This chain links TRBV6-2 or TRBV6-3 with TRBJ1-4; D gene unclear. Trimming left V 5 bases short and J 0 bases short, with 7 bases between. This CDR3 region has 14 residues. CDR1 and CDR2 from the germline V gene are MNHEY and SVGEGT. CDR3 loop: CASSKDATNEKLFF. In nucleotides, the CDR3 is TGTGCCAGCAGTAAAGATGCAACTAATGAAAAACTGTTTTTT.

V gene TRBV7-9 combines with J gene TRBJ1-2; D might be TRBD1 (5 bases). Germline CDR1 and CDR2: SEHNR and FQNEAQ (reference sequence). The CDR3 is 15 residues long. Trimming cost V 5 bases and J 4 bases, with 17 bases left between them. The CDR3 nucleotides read TGTGCCAGCAGCCTCGGGCAGGGTCATAGCTATGGCTACACCTTC. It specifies CASSLGQGHSYGYTF.

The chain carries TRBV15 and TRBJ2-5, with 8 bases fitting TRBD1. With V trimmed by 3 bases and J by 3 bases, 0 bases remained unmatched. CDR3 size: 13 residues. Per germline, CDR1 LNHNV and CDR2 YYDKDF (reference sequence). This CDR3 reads CATSRTGEETQYF. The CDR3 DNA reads TGTGCCACCAGCAGGACAGGGGAAGAGACCCAGTACTTC. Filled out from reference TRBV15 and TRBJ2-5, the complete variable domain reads DAMVIQNPRYQVTQFGKPVTLSCSQTLNHNVMYWYQQKSSQAPKLLFHYYDKDFNNEADTPDNFQSRRPNTSFCFLDIRSPGLGDTAMYLCATSRTGEETQYFGPGTRLLVL.

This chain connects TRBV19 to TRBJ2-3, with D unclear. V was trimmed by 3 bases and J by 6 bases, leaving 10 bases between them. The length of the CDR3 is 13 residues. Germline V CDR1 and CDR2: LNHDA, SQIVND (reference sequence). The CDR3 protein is CASSMSSMDTQYF. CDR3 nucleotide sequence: TGTGCCAGTAGTATGAGCAGTATGGATACGCAGTATTTT.

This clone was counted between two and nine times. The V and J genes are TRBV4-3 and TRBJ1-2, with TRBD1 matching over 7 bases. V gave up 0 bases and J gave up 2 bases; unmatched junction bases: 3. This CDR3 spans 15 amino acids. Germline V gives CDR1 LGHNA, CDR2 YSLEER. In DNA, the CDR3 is TGCGCCAGCAGCCAAGATTTAGGGGGCAACTATGGCTACACCTTC. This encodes CASSQDLGGNYGYTF.

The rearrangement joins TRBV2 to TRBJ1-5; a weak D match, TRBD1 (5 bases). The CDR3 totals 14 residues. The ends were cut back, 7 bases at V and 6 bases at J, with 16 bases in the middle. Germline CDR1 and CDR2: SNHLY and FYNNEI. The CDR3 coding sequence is TGTGCCAGCACGAGGGACTTAGAAAGTCAGCCCCAGCATTTT. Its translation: CASTRDLESQPQHF.

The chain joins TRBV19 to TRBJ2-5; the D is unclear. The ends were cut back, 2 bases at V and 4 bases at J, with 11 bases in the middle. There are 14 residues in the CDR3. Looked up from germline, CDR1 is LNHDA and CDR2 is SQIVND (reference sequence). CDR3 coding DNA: TGTGCCAGTAGTATAACGGGCGCCGGAGAGACCCAGTACTTC. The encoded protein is CASSITGAGETQYF.

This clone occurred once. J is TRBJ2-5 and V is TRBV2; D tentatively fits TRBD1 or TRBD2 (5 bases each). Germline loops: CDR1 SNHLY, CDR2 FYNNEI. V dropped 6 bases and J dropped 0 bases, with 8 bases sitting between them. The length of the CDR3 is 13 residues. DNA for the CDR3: TGTGCCAGCAGGGGACGGGACCAAGAGACCCAGTACTTC. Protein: CASRGRDQETQYF.

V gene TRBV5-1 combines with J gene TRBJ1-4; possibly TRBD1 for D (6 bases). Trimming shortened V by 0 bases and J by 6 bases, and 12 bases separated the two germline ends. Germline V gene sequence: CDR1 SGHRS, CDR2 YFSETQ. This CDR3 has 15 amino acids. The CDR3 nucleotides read TGCGCCAGCAGCTTGGATGGGGGGGCAGATGAAAAACTGTTTTTT. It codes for CASSLDGGADEKLFF.

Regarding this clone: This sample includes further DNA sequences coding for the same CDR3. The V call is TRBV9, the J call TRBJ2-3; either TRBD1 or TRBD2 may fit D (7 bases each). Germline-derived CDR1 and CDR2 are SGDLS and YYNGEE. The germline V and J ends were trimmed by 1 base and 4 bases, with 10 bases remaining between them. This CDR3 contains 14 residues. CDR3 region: CASSVSGGADTQYF. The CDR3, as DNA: TGTGCCAGCAGCGTATCAGGGGGGGCAGATACGCAGTATTTT.